This TCR beta chain was recorded in a study of T-cell reconstitution after alpha-beta-depleted transplantation in children (TCRdb year 2016). As for the study more broadly: Using TCR repertoire profiling, the study followed T-cell immune reconstitution in a quantitative way in children after TCRalphabeta/CD19-depleted allogeneic hematopoietic cell transplantation. Beyond this particular receptor, the publication reports: In some patients, the high TCRbeta diversity seen at day 60 was put down to recipient T cells and intrathymic progenitors that had survived conditioning. The apparently early alphabetaT-cell count recovery about two months after transplant was reportedly dependent on only several hundred rapidly expanded clones derived from non-depleted graft cells. The frequencies of hyperexpanded clones fell over the following months, and after one year, T-cell counts and TCRbeta diversity were mostly attributed to newly produced T cells.

Library construction relied on PCR. The run used an Illumina HiSeq 2500. Molecular barcoding was employed in the preparation of TCR libraries, with unique molecular identifiers being used to normalize TCRbeta repertoire quantification. TCRdb handled the public reads itself, with Q25 trimming in fastp and clone calling in MiXCR, and kept productive beta chains. Each record represents a unique CDR3 protein, reported with the most common genes and DNA among its rows. This sample has fewer than 350,000 distinct CDR3 sequences in its table, and roughly 8.2% of those were observed once. The ten biggest clones cover about 9.3% of the sample. This clonotype has a count of ten or more. Its cognate antigen has yet to be identified. The sample holds no much larger clone one base away, and base qualities are not on file. What this sample's treatment or condition label stands for: allogeneic hematopoietic cell transplantation with graft depleted of TCRalphabeta T cells and CD19 B cells. The children who served as transplant recipients had been given grafts of TCRalphabeta/CD19-depleted allogeneic hematopoietic cells.

V is cut by 2 bases and J by 6 bases, and the space between the germline ends is 11 bases. Its CDR3 holds 15 amino acids, cysteine through phenylalanine. Only the CDR3 DNA stays, 45 bases, in frame from base 1. Sequences MNHEY (CDR1) and SVGAGI (CDR2) are obtained from the germline V gene. The TCR sequence derives from a female patient aged 2-15 years who had a stem cell transplant for Fanconi anemia, so the T cells may come from the graft donor. Source: peripheral blood, taken 360 days after TCRalphabeta/CD19-depleted stem cell transplant. Recombination connected TRBV6-5 to TRBJ2-6; confidence is insufficient to name the D gene. The CDR3 corresponds to CASSYLPLEANVLTF. The DNA sequence is given as TGTGCCAGCAGTTACCTCCCCTTGGAGGCCAACGTCCTGACTTTC.